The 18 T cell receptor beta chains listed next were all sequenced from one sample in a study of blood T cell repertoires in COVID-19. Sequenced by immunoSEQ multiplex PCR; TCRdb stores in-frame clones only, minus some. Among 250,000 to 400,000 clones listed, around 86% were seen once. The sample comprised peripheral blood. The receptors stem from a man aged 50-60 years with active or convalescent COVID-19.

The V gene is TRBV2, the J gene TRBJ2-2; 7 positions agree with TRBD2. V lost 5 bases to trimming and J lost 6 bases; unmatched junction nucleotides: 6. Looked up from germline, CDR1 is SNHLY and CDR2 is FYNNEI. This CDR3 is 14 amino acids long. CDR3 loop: CASSMWEGPGELFF. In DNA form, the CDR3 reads TGTGCCAGCAGTATGTGGGAGGGCCCCGGGGAGCTGTTTTTT.

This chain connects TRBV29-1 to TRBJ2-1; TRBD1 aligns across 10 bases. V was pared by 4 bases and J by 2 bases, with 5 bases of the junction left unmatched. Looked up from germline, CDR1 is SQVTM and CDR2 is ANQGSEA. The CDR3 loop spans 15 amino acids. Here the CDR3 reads CSVASGTGAYNEQFF. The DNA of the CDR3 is TGCAGCGTTGCGTCCGGGACAGGGGCCTACAATGAGCAGTTCTTC.

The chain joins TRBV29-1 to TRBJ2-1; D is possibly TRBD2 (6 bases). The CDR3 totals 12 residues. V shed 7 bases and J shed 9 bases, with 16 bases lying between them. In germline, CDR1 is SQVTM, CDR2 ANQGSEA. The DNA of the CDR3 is TGCAGCGCCAAAACTCCGGGACTTGAGCAGTTCTTC. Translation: CSAKTPGLEQFF.

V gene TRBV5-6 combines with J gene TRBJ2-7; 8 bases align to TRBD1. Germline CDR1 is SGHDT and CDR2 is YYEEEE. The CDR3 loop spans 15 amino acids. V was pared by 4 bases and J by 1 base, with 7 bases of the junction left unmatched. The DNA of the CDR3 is TGTGCCAGCAGCCCCCGGACAGGGCTGTCCTACGAGCAGTACTTC. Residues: CASSPRTGLSYEQYF.

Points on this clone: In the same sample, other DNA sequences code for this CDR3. CDR3 sequence: CASSPQGEGNQPQHF. In DNA, the CDR3 is TGTGCCAGTAGTCCGCAGGGGGAGGGCAATCAGCCCCAGCATTTT. The chain carries TRBV19 and TRBJ1-5; TRBD1 matches 7 bases. This CDR3 has 15 amino acids. J was trimmed by 2 bases and V by 5 bases; bases with no gene match: 6. CDR1 is LNHDA and CDR2 is SQIVND in the germline V gene (reference sequence).

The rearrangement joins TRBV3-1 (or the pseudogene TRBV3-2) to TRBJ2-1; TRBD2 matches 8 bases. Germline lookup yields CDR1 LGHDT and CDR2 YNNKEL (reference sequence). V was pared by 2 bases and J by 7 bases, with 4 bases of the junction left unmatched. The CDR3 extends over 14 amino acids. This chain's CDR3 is CASSQRAGENEQFF. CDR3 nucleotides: TGTGCCAGCAGCCAAAGAGCGGGAGAGAATGAGCAGTTCTTC.

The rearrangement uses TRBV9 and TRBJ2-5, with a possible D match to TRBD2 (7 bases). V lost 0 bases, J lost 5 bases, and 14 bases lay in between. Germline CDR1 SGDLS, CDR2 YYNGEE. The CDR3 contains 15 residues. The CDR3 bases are TGTGCCAGCAGCGTAGCGGGGGGCTTAACGGAGACCCAGTACTTC. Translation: CASSVAGGLTETQYF.

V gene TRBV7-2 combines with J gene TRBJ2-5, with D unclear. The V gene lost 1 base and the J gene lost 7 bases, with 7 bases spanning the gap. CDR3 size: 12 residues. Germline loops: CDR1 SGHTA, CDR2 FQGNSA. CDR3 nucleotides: TGTGCCAGCAGCTTAGACCACGGGACCCAGTACTTC. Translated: CASSLDHGTQYF.

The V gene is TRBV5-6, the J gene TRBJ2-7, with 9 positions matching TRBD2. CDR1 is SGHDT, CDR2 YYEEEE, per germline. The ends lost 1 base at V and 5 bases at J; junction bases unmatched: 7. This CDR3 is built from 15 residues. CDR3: CASSLPSGTSNEQYF. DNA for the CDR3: TGTGCCAGCAGCTTGCCCTCCGGGACTAGCAACGAGCAGTACTTC.

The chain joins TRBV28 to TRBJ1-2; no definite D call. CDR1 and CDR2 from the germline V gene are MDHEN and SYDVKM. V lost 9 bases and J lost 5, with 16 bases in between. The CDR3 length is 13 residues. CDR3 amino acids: CASRINGVYGYTF. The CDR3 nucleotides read TGTGCCAGTAGAATTAACGGGGTTTATGGCTACACCTTC.

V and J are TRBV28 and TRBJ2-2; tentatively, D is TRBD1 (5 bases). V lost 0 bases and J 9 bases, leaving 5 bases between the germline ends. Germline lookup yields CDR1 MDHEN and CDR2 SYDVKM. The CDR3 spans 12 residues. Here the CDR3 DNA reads TGTGCCAGCAGTTTATGGGACAGGGAGCTGTTTTTT. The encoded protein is CASSLWDRELFF. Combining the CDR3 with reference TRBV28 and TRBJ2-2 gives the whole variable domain DVKVTQSSRYLVKRTGEKVFLECVQDMDHENMFWYRQDPGLGLRLIYFSYDVKMKEKGDIPEGYSVSREKKERFSLILESASTNQTSMYLCASSLWDRELFFGEGSRLTVL.

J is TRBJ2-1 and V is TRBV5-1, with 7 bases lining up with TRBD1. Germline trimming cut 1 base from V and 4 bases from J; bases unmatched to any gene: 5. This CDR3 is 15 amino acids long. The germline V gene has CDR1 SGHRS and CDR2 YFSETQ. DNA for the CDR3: TGCGCCAGCAGCTTGAGATCGGGACAGTACAATGAGCAGTTCTTC. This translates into CASSLRSGQYNEQFF.

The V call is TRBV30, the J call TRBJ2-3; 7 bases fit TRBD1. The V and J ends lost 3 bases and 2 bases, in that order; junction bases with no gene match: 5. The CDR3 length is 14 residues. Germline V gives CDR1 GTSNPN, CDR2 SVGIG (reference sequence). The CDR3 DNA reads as TGTGCCTGGAGGAAGGGACAGTCCACAGATACGCAGTATTTT. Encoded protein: CAWRKGQSTDTQYF.

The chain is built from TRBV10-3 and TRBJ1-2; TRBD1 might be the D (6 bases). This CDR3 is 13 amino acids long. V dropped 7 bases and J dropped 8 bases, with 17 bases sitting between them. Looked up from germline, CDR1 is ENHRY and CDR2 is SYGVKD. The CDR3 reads CAIKGSGARGYTF. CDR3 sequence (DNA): TGTGCCATCAAAGGTTCAGGGGCGCGAGGCTACACCTTC.

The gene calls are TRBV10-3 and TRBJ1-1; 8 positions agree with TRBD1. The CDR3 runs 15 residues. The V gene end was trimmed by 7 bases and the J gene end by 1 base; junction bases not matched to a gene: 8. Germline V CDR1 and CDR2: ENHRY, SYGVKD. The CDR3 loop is CAINPAGTGNTEAFF. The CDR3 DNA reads TGTGCCATCAACCCGGCCGGGACAGGGAACACTGAAGCTTTCTTT.

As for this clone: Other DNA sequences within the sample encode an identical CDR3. CDR3 region: CASSVRYEQYF. The CDR3 DNA sequence: TGTGCCAGCAGTGTTCGCTACGAGCAGTACTTC. The gene calls are TRBV6-2 or TRBV6-3 and TRBJ2-7, with D unresolved. The length of the CDR3 is 11 residues. Germline CDR1 and CDR2: MNHEY and SVGEGT. V was pared by 5 bases and J by 3 bases, with 5 bases between.

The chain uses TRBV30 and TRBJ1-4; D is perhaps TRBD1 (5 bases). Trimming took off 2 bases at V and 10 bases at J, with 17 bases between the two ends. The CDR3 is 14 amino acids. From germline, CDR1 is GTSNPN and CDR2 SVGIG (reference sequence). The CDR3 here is CAWSPGFNDGKLFF. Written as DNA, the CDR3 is TGTGCCTGGAGTCCAGGGTTTAATGATGGAAAACTGTTTTTT.

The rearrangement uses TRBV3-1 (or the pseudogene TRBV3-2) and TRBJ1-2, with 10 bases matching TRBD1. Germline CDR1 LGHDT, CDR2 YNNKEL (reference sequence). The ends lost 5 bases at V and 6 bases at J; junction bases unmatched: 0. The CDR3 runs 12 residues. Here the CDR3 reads CASSGTGDGYTF. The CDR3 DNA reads TGTGCCAGCAGCGGGACAGGGGATGGCTACACCTTC.